The 26 T cell receptor beta chains listed next were all sequenced from one sample in a study of spatial heterogeneity in lung cancer. Time point denoted: sample taken at primary tumor resection. Frozen PBMC, nontumor lung or tumor provided whole RNA, which was sequenced unsorted. TCRdb used MiXCR to reprocess the 5' RACE reads, holding one entry per CDR3 protein. In the table there are about 26,000 distinct CDR3 sequences, 10% to 15% of which are singletons. The sequences come from PBMCs, collected at surgery. These receptors originate from a female donor with early-stage non-small cell lung cancer.

This clonotype was counted at least ten times. The chain is built from TRBV7-9 and TRBJ2-3, with 9 bases identical to TRBD1. Looked up from germline, CDR1 is SEHNR and CDR2 is FQNEAQ (reference sequence). This CDR3 spans 14 amino acids. With V trimmed by 7 bases and J by 5 bases, 7 bases remained unmatched. For the CDR3, the DNA is TGTGCCAGCAAGCTACAGGGGGCTGGAGATACGCAGTATTTT. It yields the protein CASKLQGAGDTQYF. Full variable domain (outside the CDR3, taken from reference TRBV7-9 and TRBJ2-3): DTGVSQNPRHKITKRGQNVTFRCDPISEHNRLYWYRQTLGQGPEFLTYFQNEAQLEKSRLLSDRFSAERPKGSFSTLEIQRTEQGDSAMYLCASKLQGAGDTQYFGPGTRLTVL.

This chain joins TRBV14 and TRBJ2-7; D ambiguous. V lost 0 bases to trimming and J lost 8 bases, with 8 bases between them. The CDR3 covers 12 residues. From germline, CDR1 is SGHDN and CDR2 FVKESK. The CDR3 sequence is CASSQDVVKQYV. The DNA for the CDR3 is TGTGCCAGCAGCCAAGACGTAGTAAAGCAGTACGTC.

This clonotype was detected ten times or more. The chain recombines TRBV7-9 with TRBJ1-1, with 7 bases fitting TRBD1. The trim removed 6 bases at V and 3 bases at J, leaving 4 bases unmatched. The V gene's germline CDR1 is SEHNR and CDR2 FQNEAQ (reference sequence). There are 13 residues in the CDR3. In DNA form, the CDR3 reads TGTGCCAGCAGACGAGACAGGGACACTGAAGCTTTCTTT. Translated: CASRRDRDTEAFF.

Many counts were recorded for this clonotype. V usage is TRBV6-5 and J usage is TRBJ2-1; 7 bases match TRBD1. Germline-derived CDR1 and CDR2 are MNHEY and SVGAGI. V was clipped by 6 bases and J by 1 base; unmatched bases: 6. The CDR3 extends over 15 amino acids. In DNA, the CDR3 is TGTGCCAGCAGCCGACAGGGTAGGTCCTACAATGAGCAGTTCTTC. Protein: CASSRQGRSYNEQFF.

This clonotype was seen at least ten times. The chain recombines TRBV28 with TRBJ2-1; possible D gene TRBD2, 6 bases. Germline CDR1 reads MDHEN; CDR2 reads SYDVKM. V shed 3 bases and J shed 1 base, with 13 bases lying between them. CDR3 length: 16 amino acids. This CDR3 is CASSFFEGGSYNEQFF. CDR3 in DNA: TGTGCCAGCAGTTTTTTCGAGGGAGGATCCTACAATGAGCAGTTCTTC.

This clonotype was detected ten times or more. The chain employs TRBV6-5 and TRBJ2-3; 8 nucleotides line up with TRBD2. From germline, CDR1 is MNHEY and CDR2 SVGAGI. V gave up 2 bases and J gave up 1 base; unmatched junction bases: 2. The CDR3 consists of 15 residues. CDR3 in DNA: TGTGCCAGCAGTTACCTAGCGGGTGGCACAGATACGCAGTATTTT. As protein: CASSYLAGGTDTQYF.

This clonotype has a handful of counts. V gene TRBV7-9 combines with J gene TRBJ1-4; TRBD1 agrees at 7 bases. The CDR3 runs to 14 residues. Trimming removed 5 bases from V and 8 bases from J; junction bases left unmatched: 8. Germline V gene lookup returns CDR1 SEHNR and CDR2 FQNEAQ (reference sequence). CDR3 amino acids: CASSETGAGEKLFF. In DNA, the CDR3 is TGTGCCAGCAGCGAAACAGGGGCGGGGGAAAAACTGTTTTTT.

This clonotype appeared many times. This sequence joins TRBV18 and TRBJ1-3; 8 bases are shared with TRBD1. Looked up from germline, CDR1 is KGHSH and CDR2 is LQKENI. This CDR3 contains 15 residues. V lost 4 bases to trimming and J lost 0 bases; unmatched junction nucleotides: 2. The CDR3 region is CASSLGQGSGNTIYF. The CDR3 bases are TGTGCCAGCTCACTCGGACAGGGCTCTGGAAACACCATATATTTT.

This clonotype was seen repeatedly, ten times or more. This sequence joins TRBV20-1 and TRBJ1-2; D gene uncertain. The CDR3 has 10 amino acids. From germline, CDR1 is DFQATT and CDR2 SNEGSKA (reference sequence). Trimming removed 0 bases at V and 8 bases at J, with 4 bases between. CDR3 sequence: CSARDQGYTF. The CDR3 DNA is TGCAGTGCTAGAGATCAGGGCTACACCTTC.

In this sample, this clonotype turned up many times. The chain links TRBV5-6 to TRBJ1-1; possibly TRBD1 for D (5 bases). Trimming took 2 bases from V and 1 from J, leaving 15 bases between them. Germline CDR1 SGHDT, CDR2 YYEEEE. This CDR3 region has 16 residues. The CDR3 region has the DNA TGTGCCAGCAGCTTCTTCTTCACCGACAGGAACACTGAAGCTTTCTTT. Translation gives CASSFFFTDRNTEAFF.

Ten or more counts support this clonotype. The CDR3: CASSLGLPQTYEQYF. CDR3 coding DNA: TGTGCCAGCAGCTTGGGACTTCCCCAAACCTACGAGCAGTACTTC. This chain links TRBV5-4 with TRBJ2-7; no firm D call. The CDR3 sequence is 15 residues long. Trimming removed 0 bases at V and 2 bases at J, with 12 bases between. The germline V gene encodes CDR1 SGHNT and CDR2 YYREEE (reference sequence).

This clonotype was seen more than once but under ten times. V gene TRBV7-2 combines with J gene TRBJ2-7, with TRBD1 identical over 8 bases. This CDR3 has 13 residues. With 1 base clipped from V and 6 bases from J, the junction kept 2 bases outside the gene matches. From germline, CDR1 is SGHTA and CDR2 FQGNSA. The CDR3 is CASSLDRGAEQYF. CDR3 sequence (DNA): TGTGCCAGCAGCTTAGACAGGGGGGCCGAGCAGTACTTC.

This clonotype was observed at least ten times. This rearrangement joins TRBV28 to TRBJ2-7; possible D gene TRBD2, 5 bases. Germline CDR1 is MDHEN and CDR2 is SYDVKM. The CDR3 sequence is 14 residues long. Between the trimmed V and J ends, which lost 6 bases and 0 bases, there was a span of 12 bases. CDR3 bases: TGTGCCAGCAGGGAGTCGGGGTACTCCTACGAGCAGTACGTC. Translating gives CASRESGYSYEQYV.

The chain combines TRBV7-2 with TRBJ1-2; tentatively, D is TRBD1 (6 bases). CDR1 is SGHTA and CDR2 is FQGNSA in the germline V gene. This CDR3 is built from 15 residues. Trimming left V 4 bases short and J 3 bases short, with 15 bases between. CDR3 sequence: CASSSWTDLDYGYTF. DNA of the CDR3: TGTGCCAGCAGCTCTTGGACAGACTTAGACTATGGCTACACCTTC.

The table lists this clonotype with many counts. The chain combines TRBV28 with TRBJ1-6, with D perhaps TRBD1 (5 bases). In germline, CDR1 is MDHEN, CDR2 SYDVKM. This CDR3 contains 14 residues. Trimming removed 5 bases from V and 15 bases from J, with 20 bases in between. The CDR3: CASSDRDRLRFLHF. The CDR3 bases are TGTGCCAGCAGTGACCGGGACCGCCTTCGATTCCTCCACTTT.

This clonotype was observed many times. The rearrangement joins TRBV6-2 or TRBV6-3 to TRBJ2-7; D ambiguous. Trimming removed 4 bases from V and 0 bases from J, with 4 bases in between. Germline CDR1 MNHEY, CDR2 SVGEGT. This CDR3 has 12 residues. CDR3 sequence reads: CASSSNSYEQYF. The CDR3 DNA reads as TGTGCCAGCAGTTCTAACTCCTACGAGCAGTACTTC.

The chain joins TRBV18 to TRBJ2-7, with TRBD1 matching over 8 bases. Trimming at V came to 6 bases and at J to 3 bases, leaving 7 bases not matched to a gene. The CDR3 covers 14 residues. The germline gives CDR1 KGHSH, CDR2 LQKENI. In DNA form, the CDR3 reads TGTGCCAGCTCCCCCGGACAGGGTAACTACGAGCAGTACTTC. This codes for CASSPGQGNYEQYF.

This clonotype was seen once. This chain joins TRBV24-1 and TRBJ2-7; no clear D gene. Germline V gene data show CDR1 as KGHDR and CDR2 as SFDVKD. V lost 0 bases and J lost 6, with 8 bases in between. This CDR3 comprises 13 residues. CDR3 sequence (DNA): TGTGCCACCAGTGATTTGCAGGCGTCCGAGCAGTACTTC. Its translation is CATSDLQASEQYF.

This clonotype was counted ten times or more. This chain links TRBV9 with TRBJ2-1; TRBD2 agrees at 13 bases. Germline values: CDR1 SGDLS, CDR2 YYNGEE. This CDR3 spans 15 amino acids. V gave up 4 bases and J gave up 8 bases; unmatched junction bases: 6. CDR3 in amino acids: CASSRGLAGSHEQFF. The CDR3 nucleotides read TGTGCCAGCAGCCGGGGACTAGCGGGAAGCCATGAGCAGTTCTTC.

The sample holds many counts of this clonotype. The chain employs TRBV7-2 and TRBJ2-7; no clear D. This CDR3 region has 12 residues. V lost 6 bases to trimming and J lost 12 bases, with 18 bases between them. From germline, CDR1 is SGHTA and CDR2 FQGNSA. The DNA of the CDR3 is TGTGCCAGCAGTAGTGGACGCGGTTTGCGGTACTTC. Translating it yields CASSSGRGLRYF.

The sample holds many counts of this clonotype. This rearrangement joins TRBV21-1 to TRBJ1-2; TRBD1 reflects the table's D call only, with no check against the DNA. TRBV21-1 is a pseudogene locus. The CDR3 covers 14 residues. The CDR3 nucleotides are TGTGCCAGCAGCACATGTCCCGGGACAGGTGGCTACACCTTC. Its translation is CASSTCPGTGGYTF.

The sample holds a few counts of this clonotype. The V call is TRBV12-5, the J call TRBJ2-2; 9 bases map to TRBD2. The germline V gene encodes CDR1 LGHNT and CDR2 FRNRAP. CDR3 length: 15 amino acids. Trimming at V came to 4 bases and at J to 4 bases, leaving 4 bases not matched to a gene. CDR3 amino acids: CASGSTSGVTGELFF. The CDR3 bases are TGTGCTAGTGGTTCGACTAGCGGAGTCACCGGGGAGCTGTTTTTT.

In its sample, this clonotype was seen many times. This chain uses TRBV13 with TRBJ1-2; D gene unclear. V lost 0 bases and J 4 bases, leaving 3 bases between the germline ends. This CDR3 is 12 amino acids long. Germline V CDR1 and CDR2: PRHDT, FYEKMQ (reference sequence). The chain's CDR3 is CASSLGSYGYTF. The CDR3 bases are TGTGCCAGCAGCTTAGGCAGCTATGGCTACACCTTC. The full variable domain, completed using reference TRBV13 and TRBJ1-2, is AAGVIQSPRHLIKEKRETATLKCYPIPRHDTVYWYQQGPGQDPQFLISFYEKMQSDKGSIPDRFSAQQFSDYHSELNMSSLELGDSALYFCASSLGSYGYTFGSGTRLTVV.

This clonotype was observed at least ten times. An end of the junction differs from the germline gene, which may be a read error. This rearrangement joins TRBV6-6 to TRBJ2-6; D perhaps matches TRBD2 (5 bases). The CDR3 extends over 14 amino acids. Germline V gene lookup returns CDR1 MNHNY and CDR2 SVGAGI (reference sequence). The CDR3: CASRRDSGTNVLTF. The CDR3 DNA is TGTGCCAGCAGGAGGGATTCTGGGACCAACGTCCTGACTTTC.

This clonotype was counted many times. J is TRBJ1-1 and V is TRBV5-1; no firm D call. Germline V CDR1 and CDR2: SGHRS, YFSETQ. V dropped 3 bases and J dropped 2 bases, with 8 bases sitting between them. The CDR3 is made up of 13 amino acids. In nucleotides, the CDR3 is TGCGCCAGCAGCTCATCGGACAACACTGAAGCTTTCTTT. It translates to CASSSSDNTEAFF.

This clonotype was recorded many times. The rearrangement links TRBV7-9 to TRBJ2-1, with D hard to call. This CDR3 region has 12 residues. Per the germline V gene, CDR1 is SEHNR and CDR2 is FQNEAQ (reference sequence). Trimming stripped 5 bases from V and 4 bases from J, with 6 bases between. In nucleotides, the CDR3 is TGTGCCAGCAGCCCACTATACAATGAGCAGTTCTTC. It yields the protein CASSPLYNEQFF.